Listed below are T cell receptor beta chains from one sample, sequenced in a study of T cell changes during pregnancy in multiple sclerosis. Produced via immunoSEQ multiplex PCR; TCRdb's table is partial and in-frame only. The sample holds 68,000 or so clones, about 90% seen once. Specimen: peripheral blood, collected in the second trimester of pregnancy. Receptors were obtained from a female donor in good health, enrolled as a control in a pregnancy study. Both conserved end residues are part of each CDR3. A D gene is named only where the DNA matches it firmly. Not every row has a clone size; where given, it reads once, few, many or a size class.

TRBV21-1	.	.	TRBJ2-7	TGTGCCAGCAGCATGGATGGGCGGGGGTGTTCCTACGAGCAGTACTTC	CASSMDGRGCSYEQYF
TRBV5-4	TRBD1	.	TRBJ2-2	TGTGCCAGCAGCCAGGGACAGGCATACACCGGGGAGCTGTTTTTT	CASSQGQAYTGELFF
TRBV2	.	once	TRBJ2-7	TGTGCCAGCAGTGAATCTAGACAGCTCGAGCAGTACTTC	CASSESRQLEQYF
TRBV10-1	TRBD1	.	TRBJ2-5	TGCGCCAGCAGTGGGGGACAGGGTTGGGAGACCCAGTACTTC	CASSGGQGWETQYF
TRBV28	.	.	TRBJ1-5	TGTGCCAGCACCCAAACAACTCAGCCCCAGCATTTT	CASTQTTQPQHF
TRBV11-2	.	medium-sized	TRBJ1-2	TGTGCCAGCAGCTTCGGCGGAGGGTCGGTCTATGGCTACACCTTC	CASSFGGGSVYGYTF
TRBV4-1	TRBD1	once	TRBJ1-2	TGCGCCAGCAGCCAAGGGGGGGGACAGGTAGTCTATGGCTACACCTTC	CASSQGGGQVVYGYTF
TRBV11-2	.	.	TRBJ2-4	TGTGCCAGCAGCTTAGTTAGGACGGGAGCTGGGGACATTCAGTACTTC	CASSLVRTGAGDIQYF
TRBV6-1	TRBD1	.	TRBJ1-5	TGTGCCAGCAGCTGGACAGGGGTAGGCAATCAGCCCCAGCATTTT	CASSWTGVGNQPQHF
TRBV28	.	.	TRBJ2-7	TGTGCCAGCAGTTTTTTTAGCGGAGAAGCCTACGAGCAGTACTTC	CASSFFSGEAYEQYF
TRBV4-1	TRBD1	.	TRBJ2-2	TGCGCCAGCAGAGGATACAGGGGGAACACCGGGGAGCTGTTTTTT	CASRGYRGNTGELFF
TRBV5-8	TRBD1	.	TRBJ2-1	TGTGCCAGCAGCTTTCCTACCCCGGGACAGGGGGGCAATGAGCAGTTCTTC	CASSFPTPGQGGNEQFF
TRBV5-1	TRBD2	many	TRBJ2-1	TGCGCCAGCAGCTTAGTACAAACGGGAGGGAACTACAATGAGCAGTTCTTC	CASSLVQTGGNYNEQFF
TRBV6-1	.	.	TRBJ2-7	TGTGCCAGCAGTGAAGCGGGGGGAGCCCCCCAGCAGTACTTC	CASSEAGGAPQQYF
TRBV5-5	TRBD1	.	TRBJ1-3	TGTGCCAGCAGCTTGGCCAGGGGGACAGGAACCTACTCTGGAAACACCATATATTTT	CASSLARGTGTYSGNTIYF
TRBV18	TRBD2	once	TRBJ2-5	TGTGCCAGCTCACCATTCCAGCGGGGTGGAGAGACCCAGTACTTC	CASSPFQRGGETQYF
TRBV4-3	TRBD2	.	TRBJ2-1	TGCGCCAGCAGCTTGGGGACTAGCGGGAGCTTGAGGGGTGAGCAGTTCTTC	CASSLGTSGSLRGEQFF
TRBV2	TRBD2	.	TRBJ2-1	TGTGCCAGCAGAGACGACCTTCTACTAGCGGGAGGGTCTGGGCAGTTCTTC	CASRDDLLLAGGSGQFF
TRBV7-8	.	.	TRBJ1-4	TGTGCCAGCAGCTCCTGGGCGCAAAAACTGTTTTTT	CASSSWAQKLFF